This T cell receptor beta chain was documented in a study of blood T cell repertoires in COVID-19. The wider study: Sample material is recorded as cDNA or gDNA derived from T cells, B-cell-depleted T cells, or PBMCs.

This CDR3 contains 14 residues. CDR1 is MDHEN and CDR2 is SYDVKM in the germline V gene. V shed 3 bases and J shed 1 base, with 9 bases lying between them. Original processing notes: Amplified reference gene primers provided the basis for estimating nucleated cell counts. The method was immunoSEQ multiplex PCR; TCRdb's version includes in-frame clones alone and lacks a portion of them. The V and J calls and clone size come from that table; D and trimming were worked out from the DNA. This table holds approximately 120,000 clones, 83% found once. This clone was picked up a small number of times. The TCR sequence derives from a man younger than 45 who had recovered from COVID-19. Specimen: PBMCs or T cells enriched from blood (not recorded which). The chain uses TRBV28 and TRBJ2-5; D is undetermined. The CDR3 bases are TGTGCCAGCAGTTTCAGTCACCGCCAAGAGACCCAGTACTTC. It yields the protein CASSFSHRQETQYF.